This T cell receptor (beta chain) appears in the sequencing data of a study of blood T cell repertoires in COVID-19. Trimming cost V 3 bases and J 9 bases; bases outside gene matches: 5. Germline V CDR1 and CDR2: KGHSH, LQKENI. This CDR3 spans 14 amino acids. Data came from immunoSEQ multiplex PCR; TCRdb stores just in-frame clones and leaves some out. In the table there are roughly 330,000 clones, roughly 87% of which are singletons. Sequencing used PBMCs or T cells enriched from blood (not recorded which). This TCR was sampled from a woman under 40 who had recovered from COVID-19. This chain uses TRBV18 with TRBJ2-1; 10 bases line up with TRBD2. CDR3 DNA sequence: TGTGCCAGCTCACCGGCTAGCGGGGGAGTTGAGCAGTTCTTC. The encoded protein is CASSPASGGVEQFF.